This T cell receptor (beta chain) derives from a study of T cells expressing NK-cell markers. Whole-study context: The sequencing cohort of eight donors included seven HCMV-seropositive individuals and one seronegative individual. The study, taken as a whole, reports: The contribution of dominant NKG2C+ clonotypes to CD8+ T cells in about 6 donors was roughly 1.0-7.5%.

Comment on this clonotype: Its matching antigen is unknown.

Researchers built TCR beta cDNA using 5'RACE template switching with UMIs. TCRdb re-called the 5' RACE reads; one entry per CDR3 protein, DNA not given. Its clone listing holds some 500,000 distinct CDR3 sequences. Sequenced input: blood T cells: a sorted CD56 or NKG2C T cell subset, CD4+ or CD8+ T cells, or bulk PBMC T cells (not recorded which). The sequence was obtained from a woman in her forties or fifties in good health.

CDR3 protein: CASSEKGTAVWGYTF. The chain links TRBV2 to TRBJ1-2. The CDR3 is 15 residues long. In germline, CDR1 is SNHLY, CDR2 FYNNEI.